This paragraph covers one T cell receptor beta chain sequence. As yet, its antigen is unknown. Several immunoSEQ 96-well plates shared each subset's DNA, each plate a replicate. In the authors' workflow: Filtering differed because ImmunoSEQ produced junction-only sequences that carried no quality scores. The protocol was immunoSEQ multiplex PCR, while the TCRdb copy is restricted to in-frame clones and leaves out a portion. V, J and clone size derive from that table, while D and trimming were established from the DNA sequence. Counted here are under 2.5 million clones, under 95% occurring once; the ten biggest clones make up 0.3% to 0.4%. This entry comes from a study of shared clonotypes between healthy human individuals. Points from the study as a whole: On the whole, naive subsets had larger estimated richness than memory subsets had.

The CDR3 consists of 14 residues. The trim removed 0 bases at V and 7 bases at J, leaving 2 bases unmatched. Germline CDR1 is SGDLS and CDR2 is YYNGEE. The chain couples TRBV9 to TRBJ2-7; 12 nucleotides align to TRBD2. The source material was naive CD4+ T cells from PBMCs. Specified subset: CD45RA+ positively selected. This sequence was found in a man aged 18 to 30 in good health. Some clones in this sample may be carry-over from other donors' samples. The CDR3 reads CASSVVGTSGEQYF. CDR3 nucleotide sequence: TGTGCCAGCAGCGTAGTGGGGACTAGCGGGGAGCAGTACTTC. Based on the CDR3 plus reference TRBV9 and TRBJ2-7, the full variable domain is DSGVTQTPKHLITATGQRVTLRCSPRSGDLSVYWYQQSLDQGLQFLIQYYNGEERAKGNILERFSAQQFPDLHSELNLSSLELGDSALYFCASSVVGTSGEQYFGPGTRLTVT.